Detailed here is one T cell receptor (beta chain). Its target is unknown. An end of the junction does not agree with germline; a read error may underlie this. About 500 ng RNA was reverse transcribed with alpha and beta constant-region primers. Alpha and beta chain libraries were made separately by chain-specific third strand synthesis with multiplexing indices. Ligation attached cDNA to a 5' RACE adapter that carried a random hexamer and SP2 site. TCRdb used MiXCR to reprocess the 5' RACE reads, holding one entry per CDR3 protein. The sample lists about 24,000 distinct CDR3 sequences, under 9.5% occurring once. The data stem from a study of HIV-infected patients and healthy controls. Overall study results and limits: Eight alpha and eight beta V genes differed significantly in mean usage between HIV-infected patients and controls. HLA types of the donors remained undetermined.

The repertoire came from unfractionated whole blood and reflected all unsorted peripheral T cells. The germline CDR1 and CDR2 sequences are LNHNV and YYDKDF (reference sequence). There are 15 residues in the CDR3. Sequencing was done on a sample of blood. This sequence was found in an adult in good health. The rearrangement uses TRBV15 and TRBJ1-1; perhaps TRBD1 as D (6 bases). The CDR3: CATSGNPGQNAEAFF. In DNA form, the CDR3 reads TGTGCCACCAGCGGCAACCCAGGACAGAACGCTGAAGCTTTCTTT.